This record covers a single TCR beta chain. The source of the sample is a study of identifying expanded T cells in peripheral blood. CDR3 length equals 15 residues. V shed 2 bases and J shed 7 bases, with 14 bases lying between them. CDR1 and CDR2 from the germline V gene are MNHNY and SVGAGI (reference sequence). Libraries were prepared by immunoSEQ multiplex PCR; TCRdb keeps only in-frame clonotypes and omits some of them. The profile shows around 80,000 clones, about nine tenths of them singletons. The sequencing input was blood. The clonotype originates from a person between 18 and 75 years old in good health. The chain carries TRBV6-6 and TRBJ2-2; maybe TRBD1 (6 bases). CDR3 DNA sequence: TGTGCCAGCAGTTACGCAGGGGTTCGGGTCGGGGAGCTGTTTTTT. Translated, it gives CASSYAGVRVGELFF.